The 20 T cell receptor beta chains in this list originate from one sample, sequenced in a study (dated by TCRdb to 2014 to 2015). Tregs were isolated as CD4+CD25+CD127-/low cells. Libraries were prepared through 5' RACE. Sequencing instrument: Illumina MiSeq. Through fastp at Q25 and MiXCR, TCRdb rebuilt clones from the public reads, retaining in-frame beta chains. One record per CDR3 amino acid sequence lists the most common genes and DNA. The sample data list around 55,000 distinct CDR3 sequences, and about 20% of these were observed just once. The ten largest make up 3.2% of the sample. Sample: tumor-infiltrating Tregs sorted from the breast tumor. The receptors were gathered from a female donor with breast cancer.

In its sample, this clonotype was seen many times. The chain has TRBV20-1 and TRBJ1-1; weak D call: TRBD1 (5 bases). The CDR3 spans 15 residues. Trimming took off 0 bases at V and 9 bases at J, with 20 bases between the two ends. In germline, CDR1 is DFQATT, CDR2 SNEGSKA (reference sequence). CDR3 protein: CSARDQGGVIHQAFF. The CDR3 DNA reads as TGCAGTGCTAGAGATCAGGGCGGCGTAATTCACCAAGCTTTCTTT.

This clonotype appeared many times. The chain carries TRBV10-1 and TRBJ2-2, with a possible D match to TRBD1 (6 bases). The CDR3 length is 12 residues. CDR1 is WNHNN, CDR2 SYGVQD, per germline (reference sequence). The V end lost 5 bases, the J end lost 6 bases, and 7 bases lay between the germline ends. The CDR3, as DNA: TGCGCCAGCAGTCGGACAGCCGGGGAGCTGTTTTTT. Protein product: CASSRTAGELFF.

This clonotype was picked up a small number of times. Germline and junction disagree at one end, which may indicate a read error. The chain recombines TRBV7-2 with TRBJ2-7; 16 positions agree with TRBD2. Looked up from germline, CDR1 is SGHTA and CDR2 is FQGNSA. The CDR3 spans 18 residues. The CDR3 region is CVSSLRGLAGGVFYEQYF. Here the CDR3 DNA reads TGTGTCAGCAGCTTACGGGGACTAGCGGGAGGGGTCTTCTACGAGCAGTACTTC.

In its sample, this clonotype was seen many times. This rearrangement joins TRBV12-3 or TRBV12-4 to TRBJ2-2; D unresolved. The CDR3 loop spans 15 amino acids. V dropped 7 bases and J dropped 1 base, with 13 bases sitting between them. The CDR3 sequence: CASTPGLGNTGELFF. The CDR3 bases are TGTGCCAGCACCCCGGGCTTGGGGAACACCGGGGAGCTGTTTTTT.

V and J are TRBV20-1 and TRBJ1-3; a possible D gene is TRBD1 (5 bases). Germline CDR1 DFQATT, CDR2 SNEGSKA (reference sequence). The CDR3 runs to 14 residues. The V end was cut by 0 bases, the J end by 0 bases, with 6 bases between. The CDR3 DNA reads as TGCAGTGCTAGAGATACAGGCTCTGGAAACACCATATATTTT. Residues: CSARDTGSGNTIYF.

The V call is TRBV18, the J call TRBJ1-3; no clear D gene. With 5 bases removed from V and 1 base from J, the gap between germline ends came to 12 bases. There are 15 residues in the CDR3. Germline CDR1 reads KGHSH; CDR2 reads LQKENI. DNA for the CDR3: TGTGCCAGCTCAACAAACGAGGGATCTGGAAACACCATATATTTT. Translating gives CASSTNEGSGNTIYF.

This clonotype was found many times. The chain carries TRBV4-2 and TRBJ2-4; no clear D gene. V was trimmed by 1 base and J by 0 bases, leaving 10 bases between them. The CDR3 loop spans 16 amino acids. Germline V gene lookup returns CDR1 LGHNA and CDR2 YNFKEQ. CDR3: CASSQVGSSAKNIQYF. The CDR3 region has the DNA TGTGCCAGCAGCCAAGTAGGATCGTCAGCCAAAAACATTCAGTACTTC.

This clonotype was counted ten times or more. The CDR3 DNA is TGTGCCATCACGGATAGCGGGACAGATACGCAGTATTTT. As protein: CAITDSGTDTQYF. The genes are TRBV10-3 and TRBJ2-3, with 7 bases lining up with TRBD2. V lost 7 bases and J lost 3; bases outside the gene matches: 4. Germline CDR1 reads ENHRY; CDR2 reads SYGVKD. The CDR3 runs 13 residues.

The V call is TRBV5-1, the J call TRBJ1-2, with D hard to call. CDR3 length: 13 residues. Trimming removed 4 bases at V and 6 bases at J, with 13 bases between. CDR1 and CDR2 from the germline V gene are SGHRS and YFSETQ. In nucleotides, the CDR3 is TGCGCCAGCAGCCAAGAACTTTGGGATGGCTACACCTTC. This encodes CASSQELWDGYTF.

This clonotype came up a few times. The chain carries TRBV29-1 and TRBJ1-2; D unresolved. V was pared by 1 base and J by 8 bases, with 11 bases between. Germline V gene sequence: CDR1 SQVTM, CDR2 ANQGSEA. The CDR3 has 12 amino acids. CDR3 amino acids: CSVEGASRGYTF. In DNA, the CDR3 is TGCAGCGTTGAAGGGGCCTCCCGGGGCTACACCTTC. Drawing the rest from reference TRBV29-1 and TRBJ1-2, the complete variable domain is SAVISQKPSRDICQRGTSLTIQCQVDSQVTMMFWYRQQPGQSLTLIATANQGSEATYESGFVIDKFPISRPNLTFSTLTVSNMSPEDSSIYLCSVEGASRGYTFGSGTRLTVV.

This clonotype occurred a few times. This chain's CDR3 is CSTHGQGGNIQYF. The CDR3 DNA sequence: TGTTCAACCCACGGACAGGGGGGGAACATTCAGTACTTC. The J gene is TRBJ2-4, the V gene TRBV28, with 10 bases aligning to TRBD1. The CDR3 is made up of 13 amino acids. Germline lookup yields CDR1 MDHEN and CDR2 SYDVKM.

There are a few counts of this clonotype. The chain couples TRBV7-9 to TRBJ2-1; tentatively, D is TRBD1 or TRBD2 (5 bases each). Germline lookup yields CDR1 SEHNR and CDR2 FQNEAQ (reference sequence). The CDR3 is 12 residues long. V shed 9 bases and J shed 8 bases, with 14 bases lying between them. The CDR3 DNA is TGTGCCAGTGGGGGTGTAGTGGATGAGCAGTTCTTC. Its protein is CASGGVVDEQFF.

The chain has TRBV5-1 and TRBJ2-5; D remains unclear. Germline loops: CDR1 SGHRS, CDR2 YFSETQ. The V end lost 0 bases, the J end lost 4 bases, and 7 bases lay between the germline ends. This CDR3 spans 13 amino acids. The DNA for the CDR3 is TGCGCCAGCAGCTTGGATGGGCTAGAGACCCAGTACTTC. Its protein product is CASSLDGLETQYF.

In its sample, this clonotype was seen a few times. The rearrangement joins TRBV9 to TRBJ2-5, with D perhaps matching TRBD1 (5 bases). The CDR3 length is 16 residues. With 0 bases removed from V and 1 base from J, the gap between germline ends came to 13 bases. CDR1 and CDR2 from the germline V gene are SGDLS and YYNGEE. The CDR3 is CASSVGPQTVQETQYF. In nucleotides, the CDR3 is TGTGCCAGCAGCGTAGGTCCCCAGACAGTCCAAGAGACCCAGTACTTC.

This clonotype was seen repeatedly, ten times or more. The chain couples TRBV6-5 to TRBJ1-6; D is uncertain. The CDR3 consists of 15 residues. Between the trimmed V and J ends, which lost 5 bases and 5 bases, there was a span of 13 bases. The V gene's germline CDR1 is MNHEY and CDR2 SVGAGI. CDR3 protein: CASSPIDIHNSPLHF. The CDR3 DNA follows: TGTGCCAGCAGTCCCATCGACATCCATAATTCACCCCTCCACTTT.

This clonotype was detected a few times. The J gene is TRBJ1-1, the V gene TRBV7-9, with 7 bases fitting TRBD1. Germline V gene sequence: CDR1 SEHNR, CDR2 FQNEAQ (reference sequence). CDR3 size: 15 residues. Trimming at V came to 5 bases and at J to 1 base, leaving 7 bases not matched to a gene. The CDR3 region has the DNA TGTGCCAGCAGCCTTGACGGGACAGCGAACACTGAAGCTTTCTTT. Encoded protein: CASSLDGTANTEAFF.

The rearrangement uses TRBV4-1 and TRBJ1-1; TRBD1 agrees at 9 bases. There are 18 residues in the CDR3. Germline-derived CDR1 and CDR2 are MGHRA and YSYEKL. With V trimmed by 0 bases and J by 1 base, 9 bases remained unmatched. This CDR3 is CASSQDPYGTGTNTEAFF. In DNA, the CDR3 is TGCGCCAGCAGCCAAGATCCATACGGGACAGGGACGAACACTGAAGCTTTCTTT.

This clonotype was found a few times. The CDR3 loop is CASRVSYEQYF. CDR3 DNA: TGTGCCAGCAGGGTCTCCTACGAGCAGTACTTC. The rearrangement uses TRBV7-3 and TRBJ2-7; D uncertain. The CDR3 loop spans 11 amino acids. Germline-derived CDR1 and CDR2 are SGHTA and FQGTGA. V lost 6 bases, J lost 0 bases, and 3 bases lay in between. The whole variable domain, filled in from reference TRBV7-3 and TRBJ2-7, reads GAGVSQTPSNKVTEKGKYVELRCDPISGHTALYWYRQSLGQGPEFLIYFQGTGAADDSGLPNDRFFAVRPEGSVSTLKIQRTERGDSAVYLCASRVSYEQYFGPGTRLTVT.

This clonotype was picked up many times. The chain is built from TRBV20-1 and TRBJ1-2; 7 nucleotides line up with TRBD1. CDR1 DFQATT and CDR2 SNEGSKA come from the germline V gene (reference sequence). V was clipped by 5 bases and J by 6 bases; unmatched bases: 9. This CDR3 comprises 13 residues. CDR3 sequence (DNA): TGCAGTGCTTGGGAGGGGGCGGGAGATGGCTACACCTTC. It specifies CSAWEGAGDGYTF.

In its sample, this clonotype was seen many times. The chain recombines TRBV7-9 with TRBJ1-4; D is unresolved. Trimming stripped 4 bases from V and 7 bases from J, with 10 bases between. Germline CDR1 is SEHNR and CDR2 is FQNEAQ (reference sequence). The CDR3 totals 13 residues. CDR3 in DNA: TGTGCCAGCAGCTCAGAGGGCGGTGAAAAACTGTTTTTT. It translates to CASSSEGGEKLFF.